The rows below give T cell receptor beta chains drawn from one sample of a study of CD8 T cells in ankylosing spondylitis. TCRdb processed the 5' RACE reads anew with MiXCR; each CDR3 protein has one entry. This sample carries 340,000 or so distinct CDR3 sequences, roughly 14% of them seen once, and the ten largest clones take less than 1.1%. Sequenced material: blood, either unsorted or a sorted T cell fraction (not recorded which). The receptor set was obtained from a male donor with ankylosing spondylitis or in good health (not recorded which). The CDR3 runs from the conserved cysteine through the conserved F or W. D genes are given only for firm matches. Only part of the rows carry a size: once, few, many, or a class if the clone is expanded.

clone_size | j_call | d_call | v_call | cdr3_aa | cdr3_nt
NA | TRBJ1-1 | TRBD1 | TRBV6-6 | CASSSQGGAFF | TGTGCCAGCAGTTCTCAGGGGGGAGCTTTCTTT
few | TRBJ2-3 | NA | TRBV10-2 | CASSESGGTLLARDTQYF | TGCGCCAGCAGTGAGAGTGGGGGGACATTATTAGCGAGGGATACGCAGTATTTT
many | TRBJ2-5 | NA | TRBV29-1 | CSVAGGEYQETQYF | TGCAGCGTTGCGGGGGGCGAGTACCAAGAGACCCAGTACTTC
NA | TRBJ1-5 | NA | TRBV21-1 | CASRERVSQPQHF | TGTGCCAGCAGGGAAAGGGTCAGTCAGCCCCAGCATTTT
NA | TRBJ2-2 | NA | TRBV5-1 | CATRTEVNTGELFF | TGCGCCACCCGGACAGAGGTTAACACCGGGGAGCTGTTTTTT
few | TRBJ1-1 | NA | TRBV6-6 | CASSYGPNTEAFF | TGTGCCAGCAGTTACGGACCGAACACTGAAGCTTTCTTT
NA | TRBJ2-7 | NA | TRBV4-2 | CASSQSHYEQYF | TGTGCCAGCAGCCAGTCCCACTACGAGCAGTACTTC
many | TRBJ1-5 | NA | TRBV12-3/TRBV12-4 | CASSLLQSQPQHF | TGTGCCAGCAGTTTGTTACAAAGTCAGCCCCAGCATTTT
NA | TRBJ1-6 | NA | TRBV12-5 | CASGLWDSPLHF | TGTGCTAGTGGTTTATGGGATTCACCCCTCCACTTT
NA | TRBJ1-1 | NA | TRBV18 | CASSPPGGTNTEAFF | TGTGCCAGCTCACCTCCGGGAGGGACAAACACTGAAGCTTTCTTT
NA | TRBJ2-7 | NA | TRBV5-1 | CASSYTGASDYEQYF | TGCGCCAGCAGCTACACGGGCGCTAGCGACTACGAGCAGTACTTC
NA | TRBJ2-7 | TRBD2 | TRBV2 | CASSEGVGTSSYEQYF | TGTGCCAGCAGTGAAGGGGTGGGGACTAGCTCCTACGAGCAGTACTTC
many | TRBJ1-1 | NA | TRBV5-1 | CASSHRGGTEAFF | TGCGCCAGCAGCCACCGAGGGGGGACTGAAGCTTTCTTT
few | TRBJ2-5 | NA | TRBV5-1 | CASSLMGREETQYF | TGCGCCAGCAGCTTGATGGGAAGGGAAGAGACCCAGTACTTC
NA | TRBJ1-2 | NA | TRBV19 | CASSIPGSNYGYTF | TGTGCCAGTAGTATTCCGGGGTCTAACTATGGCTACACCTTC
few | TRBJ2-5 | TRBD2 | TRBV25-1 | CASNNGGGQQETQYF | TGTGCCAGCAACAACGGGGGAGGGCAGCAAGAGACCCAGTACTTC
NA | TRBJ2-3 | NA | TRBV30 | CACGLNTDTQYF | TGTGCCTGCGGACTAAACACAGATACGCAGTATTTT
NA | TRBJ2-3 | NA | TRBV5-1 | CASSLFETTDTQYF | TGCGCCAGCAGCTTGTTTGAGACCACAGATACGCAGTATTTT
few | TRBJ2-2 | NA | TRBV19 | CASSMGPNTGELFF | TGTGCCAGTAGTATGGGACCAAACACCGGGGAGCTGTTTTTT
few | TRBJ1-1 | NA | TRBV12-3/TRBV12-4 | CASTLALMNTEAFF | TGTGCCAGCACCCTGGCCCTTATGAACACTGAAGCTTTCTTT
few | TRBJ1-2 | NA | TRBV10-1 | CASSGQPKYGYTF | TGCGCCAGCTCGGGGCAGCCCAAATATGGCTACACCTTC
NA | TRBJ2-3 | NA | TRBV5-1 | CASSREWGQDTQYF | TGCGCCAGCAGCCGCGAATGGGGGCAAGATACGCAGTATTTT
few | TRBJ2-4 | TRBD1 | TRBV7-2 | CASSLVTGGAKNIQYF | TGTGCCAGCAGCTTGGTGACAGGGGGAGCCAAAAACATTCAGTACTTC
few | TRBJ2-3 | NA | TRBV5-1 | CASKIGMGGTDTQYF | TGCGCCAGCAAAATTGGAATGGGAGGCACAGATACGCAGTATTTT
few | TRBJ2-7 | NA | TRBV27 | CASSLKRYSYEQYF | TGTGCCAGCAGTTTAAAGCGGTACTCCTACGAGCAGTACTTC
NA | TRBJ2-3 | NA | TRBV7-8 | CASSRQRDTQYF | TGTGCCAGCAGCCGCCAAAGGGATACGCAGTATTTT
many | TRBJ1-4 | TRBD1 | TRBV5-1 | CASSPDRATNEKLFF | TGCGCCAGCAGCCCGGACAGGGCAACTAATGAAAAACTGTTTTTT
NA | TRBJ1-5 | NA | TRBV5-1 | CASAADGNQPQHF | TGCGCCAGCGCAGCCGATGGCAATCAGCCCCAGCATTTT
NA | TRBJ2-7 | NA | TRBV29-1 | CSVEGRADSYEQYF | TGCAGCGTTGAAGGGAGGGCGGACTCCTACGAGCAGTACTTC
many | TRBJ2-2 | NA | TRBV7-9 | CASSHSPGPSTGELFF | TGTGCCAGCAGCCACTCCCCCGGGCCCAGCACCGGGGAGCTGTTTTTT
many | TRBJ2-7 | TRBD2 | TRBV20-1 | CSARQPTGTIWYEQYF | TGCAGTGCTAGACAACCAACCGGGACTATCTGGTACGAGCAGTACTTC
NA | TRBJ2-6 | TRBD1 | TRBV6-1 | CASSRQGVDQSGANVLTF | TGTGCCAGCAGTAGACAGGGGGTCGATCAATCTGGGGCCAACGTCCTGACTTTC
many | TRBJ2-1 | TRBD2 | TRBV6-2/TRBV6-3 | CASRRERGYNEQFF | TGTGCCAGCAGAAGGGAGCGGGGGTACAATGAGCAGTTCTTC
few | TRBJ2-2 | NA | TRBV7-2 | CASSLFTGELFF | TGTGCCAGCAGCCTTTTCACCGGGGAGCTGTTTTTT
NA | TRBJ2-7 | TRBD2 | TRBV12-3/TRBV12-4 | CASSLYTSGLGEQYF | TGTGCCAGCAGTTTATATACTAGCGGTCTGGGGGAGCAGTACTTC
few | TRBJ1-5 | TRBD1 | TRBV12-3/TRBV12-4 | CASSPGGAGQPQHF | TGTGCCAGCAGTCCAGGGGGCGCCGGTCAGCCCCAGCATTTT